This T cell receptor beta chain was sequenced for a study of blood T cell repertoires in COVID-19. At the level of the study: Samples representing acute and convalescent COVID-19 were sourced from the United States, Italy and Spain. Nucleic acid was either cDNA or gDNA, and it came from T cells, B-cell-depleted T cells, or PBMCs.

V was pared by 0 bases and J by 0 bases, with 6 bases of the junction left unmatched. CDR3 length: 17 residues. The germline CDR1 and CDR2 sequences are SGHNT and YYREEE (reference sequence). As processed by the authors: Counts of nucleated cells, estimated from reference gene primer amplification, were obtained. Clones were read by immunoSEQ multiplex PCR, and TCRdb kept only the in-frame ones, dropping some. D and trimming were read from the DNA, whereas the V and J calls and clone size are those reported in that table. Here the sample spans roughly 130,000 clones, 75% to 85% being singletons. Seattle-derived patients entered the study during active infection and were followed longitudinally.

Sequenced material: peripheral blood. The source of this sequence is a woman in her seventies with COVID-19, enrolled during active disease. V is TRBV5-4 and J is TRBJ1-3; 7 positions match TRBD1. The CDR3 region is CASSLVGTADSGNTIYF. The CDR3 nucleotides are TGTGCCAGCAGCTTGGTCGGGACAGCGGACTCTGGAAACACCATATATTTT.